The clone carrying this T cell receptor (beta chain) was seen only once. Its antigen is currently unknown. Libraries were prepared by immunoSEQ multiplex PCR; TCRdb keeps only in-frame clonotypes and omits some of them. The data show some 95,000 clones, approximately 86% seen once. The data were taken from a study of T cell responses to AZD1222 COVID-19 vaccine. Study at large: Pooling covered second doses at about 4 or about 12 weeks. Overall study results and limits: Unmutated variant regions reportedly attract nearly half of all spike-specific TCRs. Repertoire sampling was restricted to post-peak T cell response timepoints. The donors showed a predominance of white British ancestry and of females, with possible underestimation of clonal diversity.

Germline V gene lookup returns CDR1 LNHDA and CDR2 SQIVND (reference sequence). The CDR3 runs 15 residues. V was pared by 1 base and J by 4 bases, with 3 bases of the junction left unmatched. This clonotype was sampled from an adult in good health. Sample: peripheral blood, taken on day 0 of AZD1222 vaccination. The chain couples TRBV19 to TRBJ2-5, with TRBD1 matching 10 bases. The chain's CDR3 is CASSIGGTGVETQYF. For the CDR3, the DNA is TGTGCCAGTAGTATAGGAGGGACAGGGGTAGAGACCCAGTACTTC.